This TCR beta chain was sequenced during a study of T cell repertoires in cytomegalovirus infection. The J segment lost 4 bases and the V segment lost 0 bases, leaving 6 bases of the junction unmatched. CDR3 length: 15 residues. The germline gives CDR1 DFQATT, CDR2 SNEGSKA (reference sequence). Whole-study results and caveats: Within the response measured ex vivo, HLA-C-restricted CMV-specific TCR beta clonotypes were dominant. Summed frequency of shared TCR beta families picked out CMV carriers who also had the relevant HLA.

TCRdb passed the reads through MiXCR, listing each CDR3 protein once. The sample lists some 100,000 distinct CDR3 sequences; around 22% were seen once. Concerning this clonotype itself: What it binds is unknown.

The material sequenced was CD8+ T cells from PBMCs. The rearrangement joins TRBV20-1 to TRBJ2-5; 9 nucleotides line up with TRBD2. This sequence was found in a human donor in good health (CMV status not recorded). Some clones in this sample may be carry-over from other donors' samples. The CDR3: CSARDGGLALETQYF. The CDR3 DNA reads TGCAGTGCTAGAGATGGGGGACTAGCATTAGAGACCCAGTACTTC.